This T cell receptor (beta chain) was captured by sequencing in a study of OX40 agonist ivuxolimab in advanced cancers. This CDR3 contains 14 residues. Between the trimmed V and J ends, which lost 5 bases and 5 bases, there was a span of 12 bases. In germline, CDR1 is PRHDT, CDR2 FYEKMQ (reference sequence). Clones were read by immunoSEQ multiplex PCR, and TCRdb kept only the in-frame ones, dropping some. In the table there are some 71,000 clones, roughly 88% of which are singletons. The starting material was CD4+ or CD8+ T cells sorted from blood, obtained in a trial of the OX40 agonist ivuxolimab. This chain uses TRBV13 with TRBJ2-2; D is possibly TRBD2 (6 bases). The sequence derives from an adult with an advanced solid tumor such as melanoma, head and neck, liver or kidney cancer. CDR3 protein: CASSRGRETGELFF. The CDR3, as DNA: TGTGCCAGCAGCCGGGGACGGGAGACCGGGGAGCTGTTTTTT. Together with reference TRBV13 and TRBJ2-2, the CDR3 gives the full variable domain: AAGVIQSPRHLIKEKRETATLKCYPIPRHDTVYWYQQGPGQDPQFLISFYEKMQSDKGSIPDRFSAQQFSDYHSELNMSSLELGDSALYFCASSRGRETGELFFGEGSRLTVL.